This T cell receptor (beta chain) came from a study of blood T cell repertoires in COVID-19. Participants spanned ages roughly 18 to 90 years and resided in 20 to 30 US areas. Which cohort a participant joined came from the clinical history participants gave. In the original processing: Estimation of nucleated cell counts relied on the amplification of reference gene primers. Using immunoSEQ multiplex PCR, the repertoire was profiled, and TCRdb retains in-frame clones only, with some absent. Clone size and the V and J calls come from that table; the DNA yielded D and trimming. The sample holds approximately 390,000 clones; approximately 87% are singletons and the top ten take 10%. Sequencing was performed on PBMCs or T cells enriched from blood (not recorded which). This clonotype was sampled from a woman aged 50 to 65 who had recovered from COVID-19.

The DNA for the CDR3 is TGTGCCAGCAGCTTGGCCGGGTTGGAGGGGCGGAATGAAAAACTGTTTTTT. This sequence encodes CASSLAGLEGRNEKLFF. V and J are TRBV5-4 and TRBJ1-4; a weak D match, TRBD1 (5 bases). Germline V CDR1 and CDR2: SGHNT, YYREEE (reference sequence). This CDR3 is built from 17 residues. V dropped 0 bases and J dropped 5 bases, with 17 bases sitting between them.